This T cell receptor (beta chain) was sequenced in a study of metastatic and nonmetastatic thyroid tumors. General study results and limits: Significantly greater TCR beta diversity was reportedly found in malignant thyroid tumors than in benign nodules (in blood and tumor).

How the authors handled the data: For papillary thyroid cancer, a distant-metastasis classifier was constructed from CDR3 differences observed across clinicopathological groups. Through MiXCR, TCRdb re-clonotyped the PCR reads. The V and J calls here are based on TCRdb, not the publication. Among about 52,000 clones listed, over 15% were seen once. Nobody among the patients had been given any treatment before thyroid surgery. This clone has ten or more counts. Its specificity is unknown. Between the trimmed V and J ends, which lost 1 base and 6 bases, there was a span of 10 bases. The germline V gene encodes CDR1 MGHRA and CDR2 YSYEKL. The CDR3 runs to 13 residues.

Sequencing was carried out using blood. This rearrangement joins TRBV4-1 to TRBJ2-7; D is perhaps TRBD2 (5 bases). This sequence originates from a female donor with papillary thyroid cancer or a benign thyroid nodule (not recorded which). Some clones in this sample may be carry-over from other donors' samples. As DNA, the CDR3 is TGCGCCAGCAGCCAAGTTGAGGGAAGCGAGCAGTACTTC. Residues: CASSQVEGSEQYF.